This T cell receptor (beta chain) is from a study of blood T cell repertoires in COVID-19. Study overall: Collection of acute and convalescent COVID-19 samples took place in the United States, Italy and Spain. In each case, the material was cDNA or gDNA derived from T cells, B-cell-depleted T cells, or PBMCs.

In germline, CDR1 is SGHRS, CDR2 YFSETQ. The CDR3 runs to 14 residues. The ends lost 8 bases at V and 5 bases at J; junction bases unmatched: 6. In the original processing: Reference gene primer amplification gave nucleated cell count estimates. Produced via immunoSEQ multiplex PCR; TCRdb's table is partial and in-frame only. The DNA was the basis for D and trimming; V, J and clone size are from that table. The table records approximately 170,000 clones, 84% of them present only once. The TCR sequence derives from a human donor with acute or convalescent COVID-19. The donor label of this sample is uncertain. Source material: peripheral blood. V gene TRBV5-1 combines with J gene TRBJ2-1, with 11 bases aligning to TRBD2. The chain's CDR3 is CASRTSGRNNEQFF. The CDR3 DNA reads TGCGCCAGTCGTACTAGCGGGAGAAACAATGAGCAGTTCTTC.